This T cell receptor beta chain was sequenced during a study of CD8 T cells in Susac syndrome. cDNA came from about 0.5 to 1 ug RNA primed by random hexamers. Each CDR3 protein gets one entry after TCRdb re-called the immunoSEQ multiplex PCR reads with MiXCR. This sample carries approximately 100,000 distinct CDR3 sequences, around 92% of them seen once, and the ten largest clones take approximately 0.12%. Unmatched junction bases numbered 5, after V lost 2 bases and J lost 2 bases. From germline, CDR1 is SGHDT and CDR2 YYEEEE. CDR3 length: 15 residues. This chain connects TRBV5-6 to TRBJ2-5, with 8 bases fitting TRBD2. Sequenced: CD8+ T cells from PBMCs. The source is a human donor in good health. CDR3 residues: CASSFGGVSQETQYF. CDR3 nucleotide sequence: TGTGCCAGCAGCTTCGGGGGGGTGAGTCAAGAGACCCAGTACTTC.